Each of the 11 T cell receptor beta chains below was sequenced from the same sample in a study of a mutant IDH1 vaccine in newly diagnosed glioma. The time point: week 11, during vaccination. Every vaccination contained 300 ug of the mutant IDH1 20-mer peptide and was paired with topical imiquimod. Clones were read by immunoSEQ multiplex PCR, and TCRdb kept only the in-frame ones, dropping some. The data contain 60,000 or so clones, roughly 90% of them singletons. These receptors are not linked to any known antigen. Sequencing was performed on PBMCs, taken from a glioma patient whose treatment included an IDH1 peptide vaccine. The receptors shown here come from a man aged 35-49 years with glioma.

V usage is TRBV4-2 and J usage is TRBJ2-3; D is perhaps TRBD2 (5 bases). Per the germline V gene, CDR1 is LGHNA and CDR2 is YNFKEQ. Trimming took off 4 bases at V and 2 bases at J, with 22 bases between the two ends. This CDR3 contains 18 residues. The CDR3 is CASSLQIPGTTNTDTQYF. The DNA for the CDR3 is TGTGCCAGCAGCCTTCAAATTCCGGGCACGACTAACACAGATACGCAGTATTTT.

The rearrangement links TRBV29-1 to TRBJ2-3; a possible D gene is TRBD2 (7 bases). V was cut by 8 bases and J by 2 bases, with 17 bases left in between. This CDR3 spans 14 amino acids. Per germline, CDR1 SQVTM and CDR2 ANQGSEA. CDR3 region: CSTGGGGYTDTQYF. CDR3 DNA sequence: TGCAGCACCGGTGGGGGGGGCTACACAGATACGCAGTATTTT.

The chain combines TRBV7-4 with TRBJ1-5; D unclear. Trimming pared 5 bases from V and 3 bases from J, leaving 17 bases between. CDR3 length equals 16 residues. The germline CDR1 and CDR2 sequences are SGHVT and SQSDAQ. The DNA of the CDR3 is TGTGCCAGCAGCCCCTCCCCGAAAGGTTTCAATCAGCCCCAGCATTTT. It yields the protein CASSPSPKGFNQPQHF.

J is TRBJ2-1 and V is TRBV11-3, with 8 nucleotides matching TRBD2. Germline V gene lookup returns CDR1 SGHNT and CDR2 YENEEA. J lost 2 bases, V lost 1 base, and 7 bases had no gene match. The CDR3 has 17 amino acids. The CDR3 sequence: CASSLGVAGSPYNEQFF. CDR3 sequence (DNA): TGTGCCAGCAGCTTAGGGGTAGCGGGATCACCCTACAATGAGCAGTTCTTC.

The J gene is TRBJ2-1, the V gene TRBV4-2, with a tentative D call TRBD1 (7 bases). The CDR3 extends over 16 amino acids. Trimming pared 1 base from V and 4 bases from J, leaving 14 bases between. Germline lookup yields CDR1 LGHNA and CDR2 YNFKEQ. The CDR3 protein is CASSQAEGAGYNEQFF. Here the CDR3 DNA reads TGTGCCAGCAGCCAAGCGGAGGGGGCAGGTTACAATGAGCAGTTCTTC.

This clone was detected only once. CDR3 region: CASSFSGAGANVLTF. For the CDR3, the DNA is TGCGCCAGCAGCTTTTCTGGGGCTGGGGCCAACGTCCTGACTTTC. The genes are TRBV5-1 and TRBJ2-6; D gene uncertain. The germline gives CDR1 SGHRS, CDR2 YFSETQ. Trimming removed 2 bases at V and 2 bases at J, with 8 bases between. The CDR3 extends over 15 amino acids.

The chain recombines TRBV7-3 with TRBJ2-2; 7 nucleotides agree with TRBD1. The J segment lost 0 bases and the V segment lost 2 bases, leaving 3 bases of the junction unmatched. Germline-derived CDR1 and CDR2 are SGHTA and FQGTGA. CDR3 length: 16 amino acids. CDR3 in amino acids: CASSLFGTANTGELFF. CDR3 in DNA: TGTGCCAGCAGCTTATTTGGGACAGCGAACACCGGGGAGCTGTTTTTT.

Here the CDR3 DNA reads TGTGCCAGCAGCGTAGGACCGGGACACTCCTACAATGAGCAGTTCTTC. This sequence encodes CASSVGPGHSYNEQFF. The genes are TRBV9 and TRBJ2-1; D perhaps matches TRBD1 (6 bases). Germline lookup yields CDR1 SGDLS and CDR2 YYNGEE. This CDR3 spans 16 amino acids. The V end lost 0 bases, the J end lost 0 bases, and 10 bases lay between the germline ends. Full variable domain (rest looked up from reference TRBV9 and TRBJ2-1): DSGVTQTPKHLITATGQRVTLRCSPRSGDLSVYWYQQSLDQGLQFLIQYYNGEERAKGNILERFSAQQFPDLHSELNLSSLELGDSALYFCASSVGPGHSYNEQFFGPGTRLTVL.

This chain links TRBV11-2 with TRBJ2-2; D is uncertain. V was shortened by 5 bases and J by 3 bases, with 10 bases between the two germline ends. This CDR3 region has 14 residues. Germline CDR1 reads SGHAT; CDR2 reads FQNNGV. The CDR3 nucleotides are TGTGCCAGCAGCCCTATACGTTACACCGGGGAGCTGTTTTTT. As protein: CASSPIRYTGELFF.

The DNA of the CDR3 is TGTGCCAGCAGCCTCCCGCCAGGACTAGCGTCAGATACGCAGTATTTT. Its protein product is CASSLPPGLASDTQYF. This chain connects TRBV7-2 to TRBJ2-3; 9 nucleotides match TRBD2. CDR3 length: 16 amino acids. V was pared by 5 bases and J by 4 bases, with 10 bases of the junction left unmatched. Per germline, CDR1 SGHTA and CDR2 FQGNSA.

The chain carries TRBV6-1 and TRBJ2-1; TRBD1 aligns across 9 bases. Germline loops: CDR1 MNHNS, CDR2 SASEGT. The CDR3 is made up of 15 amino acids. Losses at the gene ends were 6 bases for V and 8 bases for J; bases not matched to a gene: 11. Here the CDR3 DNA reads TGTGCCAGCAGGATACAGGGGGCAAGGACAGATGAGCAGTTCTTC. It specifies CASRIQGARTDEQFF.